Presented here are 20 T cell receptor beta chains from one specimen sequenced in a study of T-cell memory formation after mild COVID-19. Each CDR3 protein is one row after TCRdb ran MiXCR on the 5' RACE reads. The sample includes roughly 220,000 distinct CDR3 sequences, over 9.5% of them seen just once. The sequenced sample consisted of PBMCs or a T cell subset sorted from them (not recorded which). These receptors all come from a young man who had mild COVID-19 (a few samples of this study predate the infection). Cell type and time point are not known.

The CDR3 region has the DNA TGTGCCACCAGTACCCAACAGGGGGCCGGCACAGATACGCAGTATTTT. This codes for CATSTQQGAGTDTQYF. The chain couples TRBV24-1 to TRBJ2-3, with 9 bases that match TRBD1. CDR1 and CDR2 from the germline V gene are KGHDR and SFDVKD. J gave up 1 base and V 6 bases, and 7 bases lay outside the gene matches. The CDR3 contains 16 residues.

This sequence joins TRBV12-3 or TRBV12-4 and TRBJ1-4; 7 bases align to TRBD1. The CDR3 is 15 amino acids. V shed 2 bases, J shed 7 bases, and the junction held 7 bases outside the gene matches. The CDR3 DNA is TGTGCCAGCAGTTTATCCCCAGGGGGGGTTGAAAAACTGTTTTTT. Its protein is CASSLSPGGVEKLFF.

In its sample, this clonotype was seen many times. The chain joins TRBV30 to TRBJ2-7; no reliable D call. The CDR3 sequence is 12 residues long. From germline, CDR1 is GTSNPN and CDR2 SVGIG (reference sequence). Between the trimmed V and J ends, which lost 0 bases and 0 bases, there was a span of 3 bases. The DNA for the CDR3 is TGTGCCTGGAGTGTCAGCTCCTACGAGCAGTACTTC. It specifies CAWSVSSYEQYF. Variable domain in full (rest from reference TRBV30 and TRBJ2-7): SQTIHQWPATLVQPVGSPLSLECTVEGTSNPNLYWYRQAAGRGLQLLFYSVGIGQISSEVPQNLSASRPQDRQFILSSKKLLLSDSGFYLCAWSVSSYEQYFGPGTRLTVT.

The sample holds many counts of this clonotype. The chain combines TRBV4-1 with TRBJ2-3, with TRBD2 matching 12 bases. The CDR3 is 20 amino acids. CDR1 MGHRA and CDR2 YSYEKL come from the germline V gene. The trim removed 0 bases at V and 3 bases at J, leaving 13 bases unmatched. The CDR3 sequence is CASSQEPGLAGGRETDTQYF. In nucleotides, the CDR3 is TGCGCCAGCAGCCAAGAACCAGGGCTAGCGGGGGGGCGGGAAACAGATACGCAGTATTTT.

The V call is TRBV20-1, the J call TRBJ2-3; unclear D gene. The V gene's germline CDR1 is DFQATT and CDR2 SNEGSKA (reference sequence). CDR3 length: 11 residues. Deletions cut 6 bases from V and 6 bases from J, with 10 bases between. The DNA of the CDR3 is TGCAGTGCCGGACCGGCGGATACGCAGTATTTT. Encoded protein: CSAGPADTQYF.

This chain connects TRBV29-1 to TRBJ2-3; D remains ambiguous. V lost 8 bases to trimming and J lost 10 bases, with 13 bases between them. Germline-derived CDR1 and CDR2 are SQVTM and ANQGSEA. CDR3 size: 10 residues. The DNA of the CDR3 is TGCAGCATGGATAAGGGCCCGCAGTATTTT. This gives the protein CSMDKGPQYF.

This clonotype has just a few counts. The V call is TRBV7-9, the J call TRBJ1-1; the D is unclear. Between the trimmed V and J ends, which lost 5 bases and 2 bases, there was a span of 9 bases. The CDR3 is made up of 13 amino acids. Germline values: CDR1 SEHNR, CDR2 FQNEAQ (reference sequence). The CDR3, as DNA: TGTGCCAGCAGCGCACGGTTCAACACTGAAGCTTTCTTT. It specifies CASSARFNTEAFF. Filled out from reference TRBV7-9 and TRBJ1-1, the complete variable domain reads DTGVSQNPRHKITKRGQNVTFRCDPISEHNRLYWYRQTLGQGPEFLTYFQNEAQLEKSRLLSDRFSAERPKGSFSTLEIQRTEQGDSAMYLCASSARFNTEAFFGQGTRLTVV.

This chain links TRBV6-2 or TRBV6-3 with TRBJ2-1; 11 bases agree with TRBD2. The CDR3 is 18 residues long. J was trimmed by 0 bases and V by 5 bases; bases with no gene match: 9. CDR1 is MNHEY and CDR2 is SVGEGT in the germline V gene. In nucleotides, the CDR3 is TGTGCCAGCAGTCCGCTAGCGGGAGGTTCCGGCTCCTACAATGAGCAGTTCTTC. Its protein product is CASSPLAGGSGSYNEQFF.

V gene TRBV5-1 combines with J gene TRBJ2-7, with D possibly matching TRBD1 (6 bases). V lost 4 bases and J 2 bases, leaving 16 bases between the germline ends. The CDR3 sequence is 15 residues long. Germline V lookup: CDR1 SGHRS, CDR2 YFSETQ. The CDR3: CASSLVGTPPYEQYF. The CDR3 DNA reads as TGCGCCAGCAGCCTGGTCGGGACACCCCCCTACGAGCAGTACTTC.

This clonotype was seen repeatedly, ten times or more. The rearrangement joins TRBV7-6 to TRBJ2-1; 7 nucleotides agree with TRBD2. In germline, CDR1 is SGHVS, CDR2 FNYEAQ. The CDR3 contains 13 residues. Trimming took 6 bases from V and 5 from J; bases not matched to a gene: 4. The CDR3 DNA follows: TGTGCCAGCAGGGGGACTAAAAACAATGAGCAGTTCTTC. Protein product: CASRGTKNNEQFF.

The V gene is TRBV4-3, the J gene TRBJ2-3; 7 nucleotides agree with TRBD2. Germline V gene lookup returns CDR1 LGHNA and CDR2 YSLEER. The CDR3 is 17 residues long. J was trimmed by 2 bases and V by 0 bases; bases with no gene match: 8. The CDR3 nucleotides are TGCGCCAGCAGCCAAGATTATCGGGGGGTACTCACAGATACGCAGTATTTT. Translated: CASSQDYRGVLTDTQYF.

The chain carries TRBV5-6 and TRBJ1-2; D possibly corresponds to TRBD1 (6 bases). The germline V gene encodes CDR1 SGHDT and CDR2 YYEEEE. Trimming removed 3 bases at V and 2 bases at J, with 23 bases between. There are 18 residues in the CDR3. The CDR3 reads CASSSWRKFDRLNYGYTF. CDR3 DNA sequence: TGTGCCAGCAGCTCGTGGCGCAAGTTCGACAGGCTCAACTATGGCTACACCTTC.

This clonotype was recorded many times. The V call is TRBV10-1, the J call TRBJ2-7; D not resolved. The germline V gene has CDR1 WNHNN and CDR2 SYGVQD (reference sequence). This CDR3 comprises 14 residues. Deletions cut 6 bases from V and 0 bases from J, with 12 bases between. The CDR3 region is CASRPDGISYEQYF. The CDR3 DNA sequence: TGCGCCAGCAGACCGGACGGAATCTCCTACGAGCAGTACTTC.

This clonotype has a handful of counts. This chain joins TRBV7-8 and TRBJ2-1; 9 positions match TRBD2. Germline V gene data show CDR1 as SGHVS and CDR2 as FQNEAQ. The length of the CDR3 is 15 residues. V shed 5 bases and J 6 bases; nucleotides not matched to a gene: 8. In DNA form, the CDR3 reads TGTGCCAGCAGCAGCTATAGCGGGGGAGGCAATGAGCAGTTCTTC. This translates into CASSSYSGGGNEQFF.

At least ten counts were recorded for this clonotype. The J gene is TRBJ2-2, the V gene TRBV12-3 or TRBV12-4; D is unresolved. The CDR3 is made up of 12 amino acids. V shed 8 bases and J shed 7 bases, with 11 bases lying between them. CDR3 loop: CASGPPYGELFF. CDR3 nucleotides: TGTGCCAGCGGCCCCCCCTACGGGGAGCTGTTTTTT.

In this sample, this clonotype turned up a few times. V usage is TRBV5-1 and J usage is TRBJ1-1; 7 bases match TRBD1. Germline lookup yields CDR1 SGHRS and CDR2 YFSETQ. The CDR3 extends over 13 amino acids. Trimming removed 4 bases from V and 5 bases from J; junction bases left unmatched: 5. CDR3 nucleotides: TGCGCCAGCAGCCGCGGACAGGCGACTGAAGCTTTCTTT. It codes for CASSRGQATEAFF.

This chain joins TRBV29-1 and TRBJ2-7; D call uncertain. The CDR3 sequence is 11 residues long. Trimming removed 7 bases at V and 5 bases at J, with 12 bases between. The germline V gene has CDR1 SQVTM and CDR2 ANQGSEA. CDR3 sequence reads: CSAMGFDEQYF. DNA for the CDR3: TGCAGCGCTATGGGGTTCGACGAGCAGTACTTC.

This clonotype came up many times. The genes are TRBV7-9 and TRBJ1-2, with a tentative D call TRBD1 (6 bases). Germline V gene sequence: CDR1 SEHNR, CDR2 FQNEAQ (reference sequence). The CDR3 runs 18 residues. V was cut by 5 bases and J by 7 bases, with 29 bases left in between. DNA of the CDR3: TGTGCCAGCAGCAGCTTTTTAGGGGGGGGACCGTACTTGTCTGGCTACACCTTC. This codes for CASSSFLGGGPYLSGYTF.

This clonotype occurred many times. The chain recombines TRBV13 with TRBJ1-6, with D possibly TRBD1 on 6 matching bases. Trimming removed 4 bases at V and 8 bases at J, with 18 bases between. The CDR3 has 16 residues. CDR1 and CDR2 from the germline V gene are PRHDT and FYEKMQ (reference sequence). The CDR3 protein is CASSSRPDSPYSPLHF. In DNA, the CDR3 is TGTGCCAGCAGCTCGAGACCGGACAGTCCATATTCACCCCTCCACTTT.

The gene calls are TRBV3-1 and TRBJ2-7; no firm D call. Between the trimmed V and J ends, which lost 4 bases and 4 bases, there was a span of 14 bases. Germline V CDR1 and CDR2: LGHDT, YNNKEL (reference sequence). CDR3 size: 14 residues. The CDR3 loop reads CASSLHTMNYEQYF. CDR3 nucleotides: TGTGCCAGCAGCCTACACACAATGAATTACGAGCAGTACTTC.